This is a list of T cell receptor beta chains from one sample in a study of blood T cell repertoires in COVID-19. Libraries were prepared by immunoSEQ multiplex PCR; TCRdb keeps only in-frame clonotypes and omits some of them. The sample has around 50,000 clones, about 89% seen once; the top ten hold approximately 6.4%. Sequencing input: peripheral blood. The receptor source for this set is a man aged 65 to 79 with active COVID-19. The CDR3 runs from the conserved cysteine through the conserved F or W. Clone size, where shown, is once, few, many, or a class for clones that have expanded.

abundance | v_gene | CDR3aa
- | TRBV11-2 | CASSLVIQGSVSYEQYF
- | TRBV10-2 | CASINPGTSGGSSYEQYF
- | TRBV2 | CASRGTTGWYTGELFF
- | TRBV5-1 | CASSQTGGHEAFF
- | TRBV5-1 | CASSLGQDPGTLHF
- | TRBV6-5 | CASSSDTRVPLYEQYF
- | TRBV5-1 | CASSDGDRNQPQHF
once | TRBV12-3/TRBV12-4 | CASRTGMTSPLHF
- | TRBV19 | CASSIEGAARSNQPQHF
once | TRBV19 | CASSISQGAETQYF
- | TRBV4-3 | CASSQGAGGSTDTQYF
- | TRBV9 | CASSVGQGGGYGYTF
- | TRBV19 | CASSIDGVNYGYTF
- | TRBV5-6 | CASSFDSSGANVLTF
- | TRBV6-5 | CASSYSGLAGVYEQYF
- | TRBV5-1 | CASSLDRPNEKLFF
- | TRBV18 | CASSPGASTEAFF
- | TRBV19 | CASSIPGQGTGELFF
- | TRBV5-1 | CASSFGGQGRGFQFF
- | TRBV6-2/TRBV6-3 | CASSYWADEQYF
- | TRBV5-1 | CASSLAGQGTPRGQYF
- | TRBV27 | CASSGGRYNSPLHF
- | TRBV28 | CASSVTGSPLHF
- | TRBV19 | CASTSDTGTGAGGANVLTF
- | TRBV6-5 | CASGRGGENEKLFF
- | TRBV7-6 | CASSKETGTGYVF
- | TRBV14 | CASSQVSVQYF
- | TRBV5-4 | CASSLTGGETQYF
- | TRBV4-2 | CASSLSGGWDEAFF
- | TRBV30 | CAWSGGWTGRRTGELFF
once | TRBV19 | CASSRSAGGNEQFF
- | TRBV10-1 | CASRGSGELFF
- | TRBV2 | CASSPNPGQVYEQYF
- | TRBV5-1 | CASSSQGERTEAFF
- | TRBV5-4 | CASSLDRGVTEAFF
- | TRBV6-5 | CASSSTGTSGNTIYF
- | TRBV19 | CASSHRGPGYTF
- | TRBV5-1 | CASSITSGGALDTQYF
few | TRBV30 | CAWRWQGATEAFF
- | TRBV19 | CASSAQVRLPGSPLHF
- | TRBV6-5 | CASSRNRKVNTEAFF
once | TRBV20-1 | CSASESGMGEQYF